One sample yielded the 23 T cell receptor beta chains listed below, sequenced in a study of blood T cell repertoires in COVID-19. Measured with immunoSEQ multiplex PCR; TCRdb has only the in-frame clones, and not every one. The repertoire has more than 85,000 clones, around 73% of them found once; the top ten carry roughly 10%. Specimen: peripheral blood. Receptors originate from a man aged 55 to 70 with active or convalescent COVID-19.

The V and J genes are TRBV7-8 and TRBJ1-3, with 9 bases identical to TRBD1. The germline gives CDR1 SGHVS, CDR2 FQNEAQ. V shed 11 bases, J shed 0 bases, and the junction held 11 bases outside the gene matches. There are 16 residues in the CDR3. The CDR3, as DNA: TGTGCCTCCACCGGGACAGGGTATAGCTCTGGAAACACCATATATTTT. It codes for CASTGTGYSSGNTIYF.

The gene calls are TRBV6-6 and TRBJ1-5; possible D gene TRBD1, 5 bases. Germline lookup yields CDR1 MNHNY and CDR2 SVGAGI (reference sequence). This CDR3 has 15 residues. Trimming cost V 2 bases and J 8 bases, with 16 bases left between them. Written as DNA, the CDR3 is TGTGCCAGCAGTTACGTAGGTGGGGGACTGGAGCCCCAGCATTTT. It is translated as CASSYVGGGLEPQHF.

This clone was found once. The CDR3 region has the DNA TGTGCCAGCAGTGGACAGGGGCGCAGAGGCTACACCTTC. Translation: CASSGQGRRGYTF. The rearrangement joins TRBV28 to TRBJ1-2; 9 positions match TRBD1. Per germline, CDR1 MDHEN and CDR2 SYDVKM. V shed 5 bases and J 8 bases; nucleotides not matched to a gene: 6. This CDR3 spans 13 amino acids.

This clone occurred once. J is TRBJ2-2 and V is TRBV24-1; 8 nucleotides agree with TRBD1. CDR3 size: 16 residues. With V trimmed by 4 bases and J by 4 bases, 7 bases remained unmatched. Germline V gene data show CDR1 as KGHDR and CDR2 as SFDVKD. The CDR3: CATSDPRQGSTGELFF. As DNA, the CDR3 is TGTGCCACCAGTGACCCGAGACAGGGGAGCACCGGGGAGCTGTTTTTT.

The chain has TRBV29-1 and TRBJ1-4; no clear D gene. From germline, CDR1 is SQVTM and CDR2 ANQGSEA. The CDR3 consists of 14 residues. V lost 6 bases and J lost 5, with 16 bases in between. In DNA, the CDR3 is TGCAGCGTCGCCTCCGGGAACGGAAATGAAAAACTGTTTTTT. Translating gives CSVASGNGNEKLFF.

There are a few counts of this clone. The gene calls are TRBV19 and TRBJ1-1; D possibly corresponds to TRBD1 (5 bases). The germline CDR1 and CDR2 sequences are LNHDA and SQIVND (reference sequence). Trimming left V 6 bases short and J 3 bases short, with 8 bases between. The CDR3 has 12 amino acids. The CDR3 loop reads CASRQDHTEAFF. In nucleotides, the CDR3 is TGTGCCAGTAGACAGGATCACACTGAAGCTTTCTTT.

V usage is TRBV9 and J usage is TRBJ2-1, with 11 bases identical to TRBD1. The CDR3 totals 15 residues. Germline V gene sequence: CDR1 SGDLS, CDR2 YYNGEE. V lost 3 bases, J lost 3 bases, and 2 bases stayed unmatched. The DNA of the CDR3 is TGTGCCAGCAGCGCAGGGACAGGGGGCTACAATGAGCAGTTCTTC. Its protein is CASSAGTGGYNEQFF.

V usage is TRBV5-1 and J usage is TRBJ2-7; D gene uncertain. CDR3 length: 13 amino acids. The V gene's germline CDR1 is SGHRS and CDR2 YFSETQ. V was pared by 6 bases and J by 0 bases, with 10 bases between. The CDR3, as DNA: TGCGCCAGCAATGCGGATAGCTCCTACGAGCAGTACTTC. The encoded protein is CASNADSSYEQYF.

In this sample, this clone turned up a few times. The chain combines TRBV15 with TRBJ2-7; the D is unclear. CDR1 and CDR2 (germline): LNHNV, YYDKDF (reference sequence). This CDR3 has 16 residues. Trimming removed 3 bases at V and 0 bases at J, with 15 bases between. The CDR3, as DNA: TGTGCCACCAGCAGTAAAACCGGGTTCAGCTCCTACGAGCAGTACTTC. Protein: CATSSKTGFSSYEQYF.

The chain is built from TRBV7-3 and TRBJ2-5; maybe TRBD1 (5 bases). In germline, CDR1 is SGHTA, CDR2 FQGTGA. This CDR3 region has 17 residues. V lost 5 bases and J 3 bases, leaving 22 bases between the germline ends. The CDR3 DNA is TGTGCCAGCAGCCCGGCCGGACGCCCCTGGGGCAAAGAGACCCAGTACTTC. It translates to CASSPAGRPWGKETQYF.

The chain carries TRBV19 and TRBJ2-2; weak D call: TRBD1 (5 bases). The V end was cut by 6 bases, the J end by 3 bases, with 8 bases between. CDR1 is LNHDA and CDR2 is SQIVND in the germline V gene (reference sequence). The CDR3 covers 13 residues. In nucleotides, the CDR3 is TGTGCCAGTAGGGGCAGGGACACCGGGGAGCTGTTTTTT. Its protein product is CASRGRDTGELFF.

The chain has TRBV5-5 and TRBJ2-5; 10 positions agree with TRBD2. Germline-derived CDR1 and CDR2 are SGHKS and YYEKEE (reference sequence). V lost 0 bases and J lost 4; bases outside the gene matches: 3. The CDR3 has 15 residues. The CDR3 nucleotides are TGTGCCAGCAGCTTGGTAGCGGGAGGCGTAGAGACCCAGTACTTC. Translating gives CASSLVAGGVETQYF. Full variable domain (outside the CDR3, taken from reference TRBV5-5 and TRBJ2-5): DAGVTQSPTHLIKTRGQQVTLRCSPISGHKSVSWYQQVLGQGPQFIFQYYEKEERGRGNFPDRFSARQFPNYSSELNVNALLLGDSALYLCASSLVAGGVETQYFGPGTRLLVL.

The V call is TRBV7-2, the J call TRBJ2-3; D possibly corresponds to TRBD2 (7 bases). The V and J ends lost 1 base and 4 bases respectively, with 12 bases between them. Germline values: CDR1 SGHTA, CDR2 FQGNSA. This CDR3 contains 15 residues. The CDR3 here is CASSLDRGGADTQYF. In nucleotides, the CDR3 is TGTGCCAGCAGCTTAGATAGGGGGGGGGCAGATACGCAGTATTTT.

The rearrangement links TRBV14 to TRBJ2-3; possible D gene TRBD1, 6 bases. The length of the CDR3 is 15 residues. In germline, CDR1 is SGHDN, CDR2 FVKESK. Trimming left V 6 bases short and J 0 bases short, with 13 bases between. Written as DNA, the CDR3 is TGTGCCAGCAGAGGGGGACGATCTAGCACAGATACGCAGTATTTT. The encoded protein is CASRGGRSSTDTQYF.

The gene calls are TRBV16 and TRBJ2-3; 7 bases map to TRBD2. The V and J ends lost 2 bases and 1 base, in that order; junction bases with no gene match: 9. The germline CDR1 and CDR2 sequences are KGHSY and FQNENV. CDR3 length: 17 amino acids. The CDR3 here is CASSQRWGGTGTDTQYF. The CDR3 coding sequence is TGTGCCAGCAGCCAACGCTGGGGGGGAACTGGCACAGATACGCAGTATTTT.

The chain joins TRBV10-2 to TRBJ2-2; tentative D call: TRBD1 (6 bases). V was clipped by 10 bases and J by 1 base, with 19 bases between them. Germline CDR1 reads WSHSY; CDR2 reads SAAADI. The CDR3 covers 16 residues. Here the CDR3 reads CATALGHRLNTGELFF. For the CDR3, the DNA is TGCGCCACCGCTCTGGGACATCGACTGAACACCGGGGAGCTGTTTTTT.

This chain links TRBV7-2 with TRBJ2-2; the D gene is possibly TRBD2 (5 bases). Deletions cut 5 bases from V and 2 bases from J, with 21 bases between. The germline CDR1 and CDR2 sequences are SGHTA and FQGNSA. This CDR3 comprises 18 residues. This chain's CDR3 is CASSTPINAGTNTGELFF. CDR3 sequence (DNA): TGTGCCAGCAGCACCCCCATCAATGCGGGTACCAACACCGGGGAGCTGTTTTTT.

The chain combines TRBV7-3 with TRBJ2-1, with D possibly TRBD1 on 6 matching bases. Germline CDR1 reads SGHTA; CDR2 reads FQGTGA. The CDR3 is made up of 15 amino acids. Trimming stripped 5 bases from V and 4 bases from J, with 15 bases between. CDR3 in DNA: TGTGCCAGCAGCCGGCTGGGGACAAAATACAATGAGCAGTTCTTC. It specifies CASSRLGTKYNEQFF. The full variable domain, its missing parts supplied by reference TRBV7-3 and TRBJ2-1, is GAGVSQTPSNKVTEKGKYVELRCDPISGHTALYWYRQSLGQGPEFLIYFQGTGAADDSGLPNDRFFAVRPEGSVSTLKIQRTERGDSAVYLCASSRLGTKYNEQFFGPGTRLTVL.

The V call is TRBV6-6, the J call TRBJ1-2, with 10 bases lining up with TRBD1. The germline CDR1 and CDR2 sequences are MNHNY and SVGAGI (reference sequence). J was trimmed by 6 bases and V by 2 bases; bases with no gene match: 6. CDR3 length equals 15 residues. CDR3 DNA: TGTGCCAGCAGTTACGGGAGACAGGGGGCGGATGGCTACACCTTC. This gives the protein CASSYGRQGADGYTF.

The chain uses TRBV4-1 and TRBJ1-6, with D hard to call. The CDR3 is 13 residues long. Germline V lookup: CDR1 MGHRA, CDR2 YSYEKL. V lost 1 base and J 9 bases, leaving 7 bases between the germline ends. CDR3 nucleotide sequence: TGCGCCAGCAGCCAAGTGGAGGTTTCACCCCTCCACTTT. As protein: CASSQVEVSPLHF.

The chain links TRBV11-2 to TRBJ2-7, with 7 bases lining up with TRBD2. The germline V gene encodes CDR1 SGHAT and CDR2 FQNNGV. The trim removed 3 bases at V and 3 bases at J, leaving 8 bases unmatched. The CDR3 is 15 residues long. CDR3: CASSFGSGGGYEQYF. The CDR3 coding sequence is TGTGCCAGCAGCTTCGGGTCGGGAGGAGGCTACGAGCAGTACTTC.

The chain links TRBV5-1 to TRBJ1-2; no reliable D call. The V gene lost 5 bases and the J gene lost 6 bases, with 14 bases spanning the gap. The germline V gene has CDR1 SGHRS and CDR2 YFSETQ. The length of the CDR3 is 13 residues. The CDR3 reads CASRLTSGNGYTF. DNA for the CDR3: TGCGCCAGCAGGTTGACATCGGGGAATGGCTACACCTTC.

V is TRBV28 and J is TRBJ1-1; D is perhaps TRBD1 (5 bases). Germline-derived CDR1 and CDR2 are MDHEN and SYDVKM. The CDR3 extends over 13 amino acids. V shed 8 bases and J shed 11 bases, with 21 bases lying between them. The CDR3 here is CASFPEGDQRAFF. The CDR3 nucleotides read TGTGCCAGCTTCCCTGAAGGGGATCAGAGGGCTTTCTTT.